The sample holds one count of the clone carrying this T cell receptor (beta chain). Its specificity is not known. This sample is part of a study of radiotherapy plus CTLA-4 blockade in lung cancer. In the study overall: Disease control was present in 31% of patients, and objective responses in approximately 18%. Study results and limitations: TCR clones originating in tumors grew in number in blood after radiotherapy plus ipilimumab.

The table came from immunoSEQ multiplex PCR; TCRdb's copy has only in-frame clones and leaves some out. The sample has 45,000 to 60,000 clones; 77% are singletons. This CDR3 has 12 amino acids. V lost 5 bases, J lost 4 bases, and 1 base stayed unmatched. Germline CDR1 SGHTA, CDR2 FQGNSA. The TCR was taken from a human donor with non-small cell lung cancer whose response to radiotherapy plus ipilimumab could not be evaluated. This chain uses TRBV7-2 with TRBJ2-7; 8 positions match TRBD1. Sequencing was performed on peripheral blood, taken from a patient treated with radiotherapy plus ipilimumab. CDR3 region: CASSRTGYEQYF. The CDR3 DNA reads as TGTGCCAGCAGCCGGACAGGGTACGAGCAGTACTTC.